One and the same sample provided the 13 T cell receptor beta chains below, sequenced in a study of cytomegalovirus exposure and HLA in healthy donors (dated by TCRdb to the late 2010s). Library creation used the immunoSEQ multiplex PCR assay. The multiplex PCR relied on a mix of 60 forward primers for TCR Vbeta segments and 13 reverse primers for TCR Jbeta segments. In TCRdb, the immuneACCESS table is reduced to in-frame sequences with V and J assigned. These tables do not hold every clone; where another copy was compared, an unresolved V gene accounts for under half, and the others remain unexplained. The sample data list some 200,000 clones, and roughly 84% of these were observed just once. The ten biggest clones cover roughly 2.8% of the sample. Material: PBMCs. The receptors stem from a woman aged 45-59 years in good health and CMV-seropositive.

A word on this clone: One end of the junction fails to match germline, which may point to a read error. The chain recombines TRBV5-1 with TRBJ2-3; 8 bases agree with TRBD2. Germline loops: CDR1 SGHRS, CDR2 YFSETQ. The CDR3 contains 13 residues. In nucleotides, the CDR3 is TGCGCCAGCGCGGGACTAGTTCCAGATGCGCAGTATTTT. Translation gives CASAGLVPDAQYF.

The chain couples TRBV28 to TRBJ2-7; tentative D call: TRBD1 (6 bases). CDR1 MDHEN and CDR2 SYDVKM come from the germline V gene. There are 14 residues in the CDR3. Trimming left V 3 bases short and J 4 bases short, with 13 bases between. The CDR3 bases are TGTGCCAGCAGTTTTCTACAGGGATCATACGAGCAGTACTTC. Its protein is CASSFLQGSYEQYF.

The J gene is TRBJ1-6, the V gene TRBV10-3; 8 bases map to TRBD1. J was trimmed by 8 bases and V by 7 bases; bases with no gene match: 4. This CDR3 has 13 residues. From germline, CDR1 is ENHRY and CDR2 SYGVKD. CDR3 loop: CAITDRADSPLHF. In DNA form, the CDR3 reads TGTGCCATCACGGACAGGGCGGATTCACCCCTCCACTTT.

The rearrangement links TRBV6-5 to TRBJ2-2; TRBD2 aligns across 8 bases. CDR3 length equals 13 residues. CDR1 MNHEY and CDR2 SVGAGI come from the germline V gene. V was pared by 9 bases and J by 7 bases, with 7 bases of the junction left unmatched. CDR3 sequence: CASLAGWNGELFF. Written as DNA, the CDR3 is TGTGCCAGTTTAGCGGGGTGGAACGGGGAGCTGTTTTTT.

This clone has only a few counts. V gene TRBV5-1 combines with J gene TRBJ1-1; D gene unclear. CDR1 SGHRS and CDR2 YFSETQ come from the germline V gene. V lost 3 bases to trimming and J lost 5 bases, with 14 bases between them. This CDR3 contains 14 residues. CDR3 region: CASSSAGEGTEAFF. The CDR3 DNA follows: TGCGCCAGCAGCTCGGCAGGAGAGGGAACTGAAGCTTTCTTT. Combining the CDR3 with reference TRBV5-1 and TRBJ1-1 gives the whole variable domain KAGVTQTPRYLIKTRGQQVTLSCSPISGHRSVSWYQQTPGQGLQFLFEYFSETQRNKGNFPGRFSGRQFSNSRSEMNVSTLELGDSALYLCASSSAGEGTEAFFGQGTRLTVV.

The V and J genes are TRBV28 and TRBJ2-3, with TRBD2 matching 7 bases. The CDR3 is 14 amino acids. V trimming: 6 bases; J trimming: 3 bases; junction bases outside the gene matches: 6. The germline CDR1 and CDR2 sequences are MDHEN and SYDVKM. Written as DNA, the CDR3 is TGTGCCAGCAGGTGGGGACTACGAACAGATACGCAGTATTTT. Amino acid sequence: CASRWGLRTDTQYF.

CDR3 in amino acids: CASSLDRLTDTQYF. The CDR3, as DNA: TGCGCCAGCAGCTTGGACAGGCTCACAGATACGCAGTATTTT. The chain carries TRBV5-1 and TRBJ2-3; tentative D call: TRBD1 (5 bases). Germline V gives CDR1 SGHRS, CDR2 YFSETQ. This CDR3 is built from 14 residues. The V end lost 0 bases, the J end lost 2 bases, and 7 bases lay between the germline ends.

This sequence joins TRBV4-1 and TRBJ1-2, with TRBD1 matching 8 bases. The CDR3 covers 13 residues. V lost 9 bases and J lost 8; bases outside the gene matches: 11. From germline, CDR1 is MGHRA and CDR2 YSYEKL. CDR3 region: CARCWTGRRGYTF. For the CDR3, the DNA is TGCGCCAGATGTTGGACAGGGAGAAGGGGCTACACCTTC.

The rearrangement links TRBV4-1 to TRBJ2-7; 9 bases match TRBD2. Germline values: CDR1 MGHRA, CDR2 YSYEKL. V gave up 4 bases and J gave up 5 bases; unmatched junction bases: 12. The CDR3 is 16 amino acids. This CDR3 is CASSPGGGAVGNEQYF. In nucleotides, the CDR3 is TGCGCCAGCAGCCCCGGCGGGGGGGCGGTCGGTAACGAGCAGTACTTC.

On this clone: One junction end does not reproduce the germline sequence, and a read error may be involved. CDR3 in amino acids: CASSYLQGDEQYF. The CDR3 region has the DNA TGTGCCAGCAGCTACTTACAGGGAGACGAGCAGTACTTC. This chain links TRBV6-5 with TRBJ2-5, with D possibly TRBD1 on 6 matching bases. The J call is doubtful: the DNA matches TRBJ2-7 better. The CDR3 is 13 amino acids. Germline V gene data show CDR1 as MNHEY and CDR2 as SVGAGI.

This clone has only one observation. The V gene is TRBV28, the J gene TRBJ1-5, with 7 bases fitting TRBD1. The germline CDR1 and CDR2 sequences are MDHEN and SYDVKM. This CDR3 contains 23 residues. Unmatched junction bases numbered 28, after V lost 3 bases and J lost 2 bases. The CDR3 reads CASSLRSQGVTTLIRWGNQPQHF. In DNA form, the CDR3 reads TGTGCCAGCAGTTTGAGGAGCCAGGGGGTGACAACCTTAATACGGTGGGGCAATCAGCCCCAGCATTTT.

This clone was seen more than once but under ten times. The rearrangement uses TRBV30 and TRBJ2-7; TRBD2 matches 7 bases. The V gene end was trimmed by 5 bases and the J gene end by 2 bases; junction bases not matched to a gene: 0. The germline gives CDR1 GTSNPN, CDR2 SVGIG (reference sequence). The CDR3 length is 11 residues. The CDR3 reads CAWGGAYEQYF. CDR3 nucleotide sequence: TGTGCCTGGGGGGGGGCCTACGAGCAGTACTTC.

This chain joins TRBV20-1 and TRBJ2-5; D uncertain. The germline V gene encodes CDR1 DFQATT and CDR2 SNEGSKA (reference sequence). This CDR3 has 11 residues. Deletions cut 3 bases from V and 2 bases from J, with 4 bases between. CDR3 residues: CSASHQETQYF. DNA of the CDR3: TGCAGTGCTAGTCATCAAGAGACCCAGTACTTC.